This T cell receptor (beta chain) originates from a study of regulatory T cells in long-lasting Graves disease. Points from the study as a whole: Persistent-disease Graves' patients showed less TCR diversity than new cases.

Time point reported: newly diagnosed GD, antithyroid drugs for less than 3 months. RNA isolated from PBMCs was used to make the TCR library. Arm-PCR of CDR3 regions and iRepertoire HTBI primers were the basis on which TCR beta libraries were built. TCRdb reanalysed the multiplex PCR reads using MiXCR and keeps one entry per CDR3 protein. The sample lists 400,000 to 550,000 distinct CDR3 sequences, about 16% seen once, with approximately 15% in the top ten. The CDR3 extends over 14 amino acids. The germline V gene encodes CDR1 MDHEN and CDR2 SYDVKM. V shed 8 bases and J shed 4 bases, with 15 bases lying between them. This clonotype was recorded many times. Its antigen is not known. These data also featured in a second study, about T cells in Graves' hyperthyroidism and ophthalmopathy.

The TCR was taken from a woman aged 25 to 39 with Graves disease. The sample was peripheral blood mononuclear cells (PBMCs), taken at new diagnosis, from a patient treated with antithyroid drugs. The chain recombines TRBV28 with TRBJ2-1; tentatively, D is TRBD2 (5 bases). In DNA, the CDR3 is TGTGCCAGCTCCCCGGTCCCGGGATACAATGAGCAGTTCTTC. This sequence encodes CASSPVPGYNEQFF. The full variable domain, in which reference TRBV28 and TRBJ2-1 provide the parts outside the CDR3, is DVKVTQSSRYLVKRTGEKVFLECVQDMDHENMFWYRQDPGLGLRLIYFSYDVKMKEKGDIPEGYSVSREKKERFSLILESASTNQTSMYLCASSPVPGYNEQFFGPGTRLTVL.